This T cell receptor beta chain stems from a study of shared clonotypes between healthy human individuals (dated by TCRdb to between 2020 and 2021). With respect to the entire study: The cohort included three men and a couple of women between 18 and 49 years of age. To estimate repertoire size and how much clonotypes are shared between individuals, the study performed deep sequencing of blood TCR repertoires from roughly five healthy adults. Per donor, three plates each were used for CD4 naive and CD4 memory, two for CD8 naive, and one for CD8 memory. Libraries were prepared and TCR repertoires were sequenced by different laboratories using diverse techniques, in order to increase sequencing depth and limit assay-specific biases. Per donor, leukapheresis produced somewhere between about 0.94 and 8.9 billion PBMCs. Paper-wide results and their limitations: Because the study included a small number of donors, the genetic and exposure-history diversity represented was limited. Naive subsets generally had larger estimated clonotype richness than memory subsets did. Sharing across a handful of donors was observed for about 5% of naive CD4, over 3% of naive CD8, 2% to 2.5% of memory CD4, and around 0.4% of memory CD8 clonotypes. Pairwise subsampling led to the expectation that sequencing depth would affect the degree of clonotype sharing among donors. Sampling was limited to blood, and TCR repertoires in tissue likely differ from TCR repertoires in blood. Higher generation probabilities were observed for clonotypes shared by all four sorted-subset donors than for non-shared clonotypes. Rarefaction of sorted-subset datasets indicated incomplete sequencing despite the large sequencing depth.

The donors were healthy, HIV-negative adults who had no recently reported acute infections or vaccinations. Every donor was a Caucasian adult residing in Nashville, Tennessee, USA. CD4+ T cells were enriched through magnetic negative selection, after which naive cells were positively selected on CD45RA and the remaining negative fraction served as the memory subset. Blood was obtained by leukapheresis, after which PBMCs were separated by Ficoll-Histopaque density gradient centrifugation and cryopreserved in liquid nitrogen vapor phase. Analytical flow cytometry was used to check the purity and quantity of every magnetically sorted T cell population. Genomic DNA was isolated from every sorted fraction and measured by UV absorbance on a Nanodrop 2000c. About this clone: The clone's antigen remains unknown. No qualities accompany the bases; no much larger clone lies one base away.

Using the deep immunoSEQ assay, multiplex PCR amplified TCR CDR3 regions from genomic DNA. Genomic DNA extracted from each cell subset was distributed evenly over all wells of several immunoSEQ 96-well plates, and each plate served as one replicate. For sorted subsets, roughly 200 ng genomic DNA, equal to tens of thousands of T cell genomes, was loaded into each replicate PCR. Purified libraries were quantified with a Qubit 3.0 fluorometer, sized on a Bioanalyzer 2100, and re-quantified with the KAPA Library Quantification kit. Every immunoSEQ 96-well plate was sequenced on a separate single-read 150-cycle Illumina NextSeq 550 flow cell. Per the authors' processing: The immunoSEQ output contained only junctional sequences without quality scores, so filtering could not match that applied to full-length reads. Sequences were annotated with PyIR, a Python wrapper for IgBLAST v1.9, and V/J genes and CDR3 were assigned using IMGT germline references. Any read was removed if the V/J assignment was weak (E-value above 1e-6), the CDR3 was missing, or the read contained stop codons, out-of-frame junctions, or ambiguous translated residues. V3J clonotypes were defined by identical inferred V gene, J gene, and CDR3 amino acid sequence. The percentage overlap between two repertoires was calculated by dividing the number of shared unique clonotypes by the size of the smaller repertoire. Three approaches were used to assess repertoire richness: RTK rarefaction, the Chao1 estimator, and Recon v2.1 estimates of unobserved clonotypes. OLGA was used to compute generation probabilities for all TCRbeta clonotypes that the gDNA method yielded from a few donors. Drawn from immuneACCESS, this table holds only the in-frame rearrangements with V and J called that TCRdb kept. Clones are partly lost; checked studies trace under half to an unresolved V gene and leave the rest unexplained. The DNA gave D and trimming, while V, J and clone size come from that table. The sample profile shows over 950,000 clones; around three quarters of them were found once. Together, the top ten hold more than 0.85% of the sample.

The specimen sequenced was memory CD4+ T cells from PBMCs. What this sample's cell subset or site label stands for: CD45RA-negative fraction. This TCR came from a man aged 18-30 years in good health. Some clones in this sample may be carry-over from other donors' samples.

The nucleotide sequence is given as TGTGCCACCCGTCCACCGGGAACGGTCTACAATGAGCAGTTCTTC. Its product reads: CATRPPGTVYNEQFF. The chain employs TRBV10-3 and TRBJ2-1; the D region possibly corresponds to TRBD2 (5 bases align). The CDR3 sequence holds 15 residues, the cysteine and phenylalanine included. The retained sequence is limited to the CDR3, 45 bases, with the frame set at the first base. The V end loses 10 bases and the J end loses 3 bases, and a stretch of 19 bases separates them. The germline V gene sets CDR1 to ENHRY and CDR2 to SYGVKD.